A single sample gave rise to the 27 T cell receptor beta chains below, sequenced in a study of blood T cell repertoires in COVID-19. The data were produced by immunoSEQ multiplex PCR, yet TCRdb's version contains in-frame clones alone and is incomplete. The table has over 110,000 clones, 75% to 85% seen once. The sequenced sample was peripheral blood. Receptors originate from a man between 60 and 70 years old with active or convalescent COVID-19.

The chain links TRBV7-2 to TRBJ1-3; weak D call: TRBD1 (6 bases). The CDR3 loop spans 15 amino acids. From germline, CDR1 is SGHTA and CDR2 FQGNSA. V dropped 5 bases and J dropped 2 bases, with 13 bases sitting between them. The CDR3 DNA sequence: TGTGCCAGCAGCAGCTCGACAGGACCTGGAAACACCATATATTTT. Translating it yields CASSSSTGPGNTIYF. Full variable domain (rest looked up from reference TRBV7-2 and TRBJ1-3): GAGVSQSPSNKVTEKGKDVELRCDPISGHTALYWYRQSLGQGLEFLIYFQGNSAPDKSGLPSDRFSAERTGGSVSTLTIQRTQQEDSAVYLCASSSSTGPGNTIYFGEGSWLTVV.

Here the CDR3 DNA reads TGCGCCAGCAGCTTGGAAACAGGGGGCGACTATGGCTACACCTTC. It yields the protein CASSLETGGDYGYTF. The chain is built from TRBV5-1 and TRBJ1-2; 9 nucleotides agree with TRBD1. This CDR3 region has 15 residues. CDR1 and CDR2 from the germline V gene are SGHRS and YFSETQ. V shed 0 bases and J 3 bases; nucleotides not matched to a gene: 3.

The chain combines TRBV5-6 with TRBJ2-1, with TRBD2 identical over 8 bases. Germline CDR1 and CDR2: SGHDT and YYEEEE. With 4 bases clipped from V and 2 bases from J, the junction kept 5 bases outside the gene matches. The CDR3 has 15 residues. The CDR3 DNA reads TGTGCCAGCAGCACCTCGGGACTAGCCTACAATGAGCAGTTCTTC. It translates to CASSTSGLAYNEQFF.

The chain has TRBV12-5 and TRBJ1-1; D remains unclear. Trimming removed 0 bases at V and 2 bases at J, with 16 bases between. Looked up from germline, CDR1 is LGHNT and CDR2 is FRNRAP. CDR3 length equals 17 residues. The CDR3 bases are TGTGCTAGTGGTTTGGTCGCCCCAGGTGCTCTCAACACTGAAGCTTTCTTT. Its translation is CASGLVAPGALNTEAFF.

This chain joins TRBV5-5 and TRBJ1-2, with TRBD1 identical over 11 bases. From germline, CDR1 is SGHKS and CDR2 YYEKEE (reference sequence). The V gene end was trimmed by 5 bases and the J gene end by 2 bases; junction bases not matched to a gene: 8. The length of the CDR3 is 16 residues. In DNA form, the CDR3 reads TGTGCCAGCAGACAAGGACAGGGGGCATTAAACTATGGCTACACCTTC. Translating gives CASRQGQGALNYGYTF.

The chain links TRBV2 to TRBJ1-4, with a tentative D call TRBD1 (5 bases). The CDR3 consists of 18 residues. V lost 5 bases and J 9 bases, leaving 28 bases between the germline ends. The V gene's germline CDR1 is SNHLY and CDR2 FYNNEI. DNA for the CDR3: TGTGCCAGCAGTCCCACTCAATCCCTTTGGGGCCTTGGGAAAAAACTGTTTTTT. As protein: CASSPTQSLWGLGKKLFF.

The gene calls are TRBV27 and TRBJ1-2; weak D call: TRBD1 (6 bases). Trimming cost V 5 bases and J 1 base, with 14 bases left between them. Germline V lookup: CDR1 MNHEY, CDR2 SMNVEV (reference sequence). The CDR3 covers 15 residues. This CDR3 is CASSPAGDFNYGYTF. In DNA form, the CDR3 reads TGTGCCAGCAGTCCCGCAGGGGATTTTAACTATGGCTACACCTTC.

This CDR3 is CASGLAGQTSTDTQYF. The CDR3 nucleotides are TGTGCCAGCGGACTAGCGGGACAAACTAGCACAGATACGCAGTATTTT. The rearrangement links TRBV28 to TRBJ2-3; 12 nucleotides align to TRBD2. The CDR3 spans 16 residues. Unmatched junction bases numbered 6, after V lost 8 bases and J lost 0 bases. Germline V CDR1 and CDR2: MDHEN, SYDVKM.

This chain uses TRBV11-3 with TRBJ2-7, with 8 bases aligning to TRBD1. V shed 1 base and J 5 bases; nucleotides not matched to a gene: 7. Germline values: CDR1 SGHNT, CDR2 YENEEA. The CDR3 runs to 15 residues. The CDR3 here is CASSLVRGDRNEQYF. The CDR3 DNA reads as TGTGCCAGCAGCTTAGTAAGGGGGGACAGGAACGAGCAGTACTTC. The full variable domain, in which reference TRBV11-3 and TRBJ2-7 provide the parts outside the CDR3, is EAGVVQSPRYKIIEKKQPVAFWCNPISGHNTLYWYLQNLGQGPELLIRYENEEAVDDSQLPKDRFSAERLKGVDSTLKIQPAELGDSAVYLCASSLVRGDRNEQYFGPGTRLTVT.

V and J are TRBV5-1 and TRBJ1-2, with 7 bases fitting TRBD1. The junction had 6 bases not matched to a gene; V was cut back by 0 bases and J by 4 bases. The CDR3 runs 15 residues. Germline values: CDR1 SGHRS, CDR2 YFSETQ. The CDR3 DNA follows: TGCGCCAGCAGCTTGGGGGACAGCACATTCTATGGCTACACCTTC. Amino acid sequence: CASSLGDSTFYGYTF. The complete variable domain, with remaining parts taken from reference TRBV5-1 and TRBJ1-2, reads KAGVTQTPRYLIKTRGQQVTLSCSPISGHRSVSWYQQTPGQGLQFLFEYFSETQRNKGNFPGRFSGRQFSNSRSEMNVSTLELGDSALYLCASSLGDSTFYGYTFGSGTRLTVV.

The CDR3 DNA sequence: TGTGCCAGCCGTCAACAGGTTAACACTGAAGCTTTCTTT. It codes for CASRQQVNTEAFF. The chain employs TRBV7-8 and TRBJ1-1; weak D call: TRBD1 (5 bases). The length of the CDR3 is 13 residues. Deletions cut 8 bases from V and 2 bases from J, with 12 bases between. CDR1 is SGHVS and CDR2 is FQNEAQ in the germline V gene.

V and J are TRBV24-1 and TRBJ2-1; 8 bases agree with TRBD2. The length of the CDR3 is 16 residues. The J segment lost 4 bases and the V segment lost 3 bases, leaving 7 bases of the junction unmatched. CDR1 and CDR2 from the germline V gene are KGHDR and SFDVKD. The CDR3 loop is CATSDRSGGLYNEQFF. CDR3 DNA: TGTGCCACCAGTGATAGGAGCGGGGGACTTTACAATGAGCAGTTCTTC.

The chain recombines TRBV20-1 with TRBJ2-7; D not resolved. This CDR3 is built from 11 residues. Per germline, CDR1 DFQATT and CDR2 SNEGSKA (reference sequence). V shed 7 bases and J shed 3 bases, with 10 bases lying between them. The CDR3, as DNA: TGCAGTGTTGGCCTGATCTACGAGCAGTACTTC. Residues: CSVGLIYEQYF.

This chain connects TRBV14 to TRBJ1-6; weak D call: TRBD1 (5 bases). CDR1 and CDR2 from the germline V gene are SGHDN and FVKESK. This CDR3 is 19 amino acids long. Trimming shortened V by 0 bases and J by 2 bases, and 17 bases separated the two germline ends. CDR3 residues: CASSQDRMGGWTYNSPLHF. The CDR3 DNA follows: TGTGCCAGCAGCCAAGATCGGATGGGGGGATGGACCTATAATTCACCCCTCCACTTT.

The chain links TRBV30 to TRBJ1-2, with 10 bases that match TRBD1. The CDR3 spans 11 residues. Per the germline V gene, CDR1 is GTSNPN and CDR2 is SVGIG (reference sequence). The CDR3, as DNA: TGTGCTTACGGACAGGGGGATGGCTACACCTTC. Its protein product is CAYGQGDGYTF.

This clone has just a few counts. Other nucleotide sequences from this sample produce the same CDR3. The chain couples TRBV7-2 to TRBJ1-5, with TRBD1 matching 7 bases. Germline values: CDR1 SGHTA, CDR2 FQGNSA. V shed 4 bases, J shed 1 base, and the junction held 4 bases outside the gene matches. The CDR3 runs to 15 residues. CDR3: CASSSGTVSNQPQHF. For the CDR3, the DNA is TGTGCCAGCAGCTCCGGGACAGTCAGCAATCAGCCCCAGCATTTT. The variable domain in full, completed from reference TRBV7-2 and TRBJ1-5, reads GAGVSQSPSNKVTEKGKDVELRCDPISGHTALYWYRQSLGQGLEFLIYFQGNSAPDKSGLPSDRFSAERTGGSVSTLTIQRTQQEDSAVYLCASSSGTVSNQPQHFGDGTRLSIL.

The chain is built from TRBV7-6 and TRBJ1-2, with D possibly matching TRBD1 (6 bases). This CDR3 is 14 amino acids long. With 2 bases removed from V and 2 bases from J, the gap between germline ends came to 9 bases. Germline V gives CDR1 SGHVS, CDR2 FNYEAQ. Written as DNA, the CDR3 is TGTGCCAGCAGCTTATGGACAGACAACTATGGCTACACCTTC. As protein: CASSLWTDNYGYTF. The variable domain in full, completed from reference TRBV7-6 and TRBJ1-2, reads GAGVSQSPRYKVTKRGQDVALRCDPISGHVSLYWYRQALGQGPEFLTYFNYEAQQDKSGLPNDRFSAERPEGSISTLTIQRTEQRDSAMYRCASSLWTDNYGYTFGSGTRLTVV.

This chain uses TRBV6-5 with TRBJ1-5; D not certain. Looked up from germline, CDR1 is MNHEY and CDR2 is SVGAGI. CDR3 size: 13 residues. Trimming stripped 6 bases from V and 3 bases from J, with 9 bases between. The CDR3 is CASRQVNNQPQHF. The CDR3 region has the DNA TGTGCCAGCAGACAAGTTAACAATCAGCCCCAGCATTTT.

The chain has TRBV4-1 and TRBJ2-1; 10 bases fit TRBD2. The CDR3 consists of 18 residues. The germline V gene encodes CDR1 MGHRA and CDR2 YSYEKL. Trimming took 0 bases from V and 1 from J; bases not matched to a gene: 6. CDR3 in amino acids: CASSQDLVAGGSYNEQFF. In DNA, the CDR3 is TGCGCCAGCAGCCAAGACCTGGTAGCGGGAGGTTCCTACAATGAGCAGTTCTTC.

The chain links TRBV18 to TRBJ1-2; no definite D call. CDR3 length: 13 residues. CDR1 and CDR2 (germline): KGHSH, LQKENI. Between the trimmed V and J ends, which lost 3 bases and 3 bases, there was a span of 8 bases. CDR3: CASSPGMDYGYTF. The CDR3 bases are TGTGCCAGCTCACCGGGCATGGACTATGGCTACACCTTC.

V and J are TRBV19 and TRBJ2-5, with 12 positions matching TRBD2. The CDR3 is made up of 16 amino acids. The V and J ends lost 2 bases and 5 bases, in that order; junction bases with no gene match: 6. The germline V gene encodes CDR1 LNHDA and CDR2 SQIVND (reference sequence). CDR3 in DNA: TGTGCCAGTAGTATATTGCTAGCGGGAGGGCTTGAGACCCAGTACTTC. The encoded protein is CASSILLAGGLETQYF.

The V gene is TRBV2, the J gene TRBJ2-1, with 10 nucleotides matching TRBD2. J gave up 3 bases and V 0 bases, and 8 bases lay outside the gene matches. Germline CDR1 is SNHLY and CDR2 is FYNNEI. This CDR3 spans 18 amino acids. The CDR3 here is CASSEALRSGRGYNEQFF. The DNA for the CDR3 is TGTGCCAGCAGTGAAGCGCTTCGGAGCGGGAGGGGCTACAATGAGCAGTTCTTC.

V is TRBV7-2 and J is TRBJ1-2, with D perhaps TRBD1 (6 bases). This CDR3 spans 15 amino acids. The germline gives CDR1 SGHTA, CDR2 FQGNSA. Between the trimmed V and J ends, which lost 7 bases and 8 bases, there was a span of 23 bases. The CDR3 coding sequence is TGTGCCAGCACCCTTTACGGTCGGACAGAGGAAGGCTACACCTTC. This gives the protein CASTLYGRTEEGYTF.

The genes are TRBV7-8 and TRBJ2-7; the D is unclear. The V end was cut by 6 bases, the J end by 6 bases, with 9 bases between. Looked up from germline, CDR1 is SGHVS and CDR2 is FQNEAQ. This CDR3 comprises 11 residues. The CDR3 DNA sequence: TGTGCCAGCAGTCGGGTGCGCGAGCAGTACTTC. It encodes CASSRVREQYF.

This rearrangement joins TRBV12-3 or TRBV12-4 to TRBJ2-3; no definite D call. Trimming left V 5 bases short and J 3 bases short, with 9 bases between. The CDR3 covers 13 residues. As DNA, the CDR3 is TGTGCCAGCAGTAGAGAGAGGACAGATACGCAGTATTTT. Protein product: CASSRERTDTQYF.

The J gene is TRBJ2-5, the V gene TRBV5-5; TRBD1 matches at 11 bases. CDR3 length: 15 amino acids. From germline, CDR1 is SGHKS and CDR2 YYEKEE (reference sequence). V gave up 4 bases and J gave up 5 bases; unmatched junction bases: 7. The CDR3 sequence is CASSVRTGGVETQYF. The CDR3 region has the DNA TGTGCCAGCAGCGTCCGGACAGGGGGCGTCGAGACCCAGTACTTC.

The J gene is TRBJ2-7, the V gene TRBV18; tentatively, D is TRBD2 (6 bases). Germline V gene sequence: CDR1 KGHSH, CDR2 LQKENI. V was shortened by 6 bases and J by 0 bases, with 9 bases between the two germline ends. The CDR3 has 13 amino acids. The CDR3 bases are TGTGCCAGCTCGGCGACTAGCTCCTACGAGCAGTACTTC. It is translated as CASSATSSYEQYF. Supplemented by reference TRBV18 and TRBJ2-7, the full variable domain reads NAGVMQNPRHLVRRRGQEARLRCSPMKGHSHVYWYRQLPEEGLKFMVYLQKENIIDESGMPKERFSAEFPKEGPSILRIQQVVRGDSAAYFCASSATSSYEQYFGPGTRLTVT.